These 29 T cell receptor beta chains were sequenced from one sample in a study of blood T cell repertoires in COVID-19 (dated by TCRdb to about 2020). The library was built by means of the immunoSEQ multiplex PCR assay. The clones in this table, taken by TCRdb from immuneACCESS, are in-frame only. Not every clone is retained; where verified, under half of the shortfall comes from an unresolved V gene, and the cause of the rest is unknown. This sample holds around 71,000 clones; around nine tenths were observed only once. 1.5% to 2% of the sample is held by the ten biggest clonotypes. Input material: peripheral blood. The source is a woman in her sixties or seventies with acute or convalescent COVID-19.

The chain is built from TRBV6-5 and TRBJ1-2; tentatively, D is TRBD1 (6 bases). The CDR3 runs to 13 residues. Trimming cost V 7 bases and J 2 bases, with 11 bases left between them. Germline V CDR1 and CDR2: MNHEY, SVGAGI. The DNA of the CDR3 is TGTGCCAGCATAACAGGGATCAACTATGGCTACACCTTC. As protein: CASITGINYGYTF.

The chain is built from TRBV27 and TRBJ1-1; tentative D call: TRBD1 (5 bases). Trimming cost V 4 bases and J 2 bases, with 11 bases left between them. Germline CDR1 is MNHEY and CDR2 is SMNVEV (reference sequence). The CDR3 length is 14 residues. The CDR3 is CASSSRDSNTEAFF. CDR3 sequence (DNA): TGTGCCAGCAGTTCCCGGGACTCAAACACTGAAGCTTTCTTT.

This chain connects TRBV7-2 to TRBJ1-1, with 7 nucleotides matching TRBD1. Germline V gene data show CDR1 as SGHTA and CDR2 as FQGNSA. V trimming: 3 bases; J trimming: 6 bases; junction bases outside the gene matches: 13. The CDR3 length is 16 residues. The CDR3: CASSFHMAGGNPEAFF. The CDR3 DNA reads TGTGCCAGCAGCTTCCACATGGCAGGGGGTAACCCTGAAGCTTTCTTT. The variable domain in full, completed from reference TRBV7-2 and TRBJ1-1, reads GAGVSQSPSNKVTEKGKDVELRCDPISGHTALYWYRQSLGQGLEFLIYFQGNSAPDKSGLPSDRFSAERTGGSVSTLTIQRTQQEDSAVYLCASSFHMAGGNPEAFFGQGTRLTVV.

The chain is built from TRBV6-2 or TRBV6-3 and TRBJ1-5; D is uncertain. Trimming pared 0 bases from V and 7 bases from J, leaving 13 bases between. Germline CDR1 MNHEY, CDR2 SVGEGT. The CDR3 length is 15 residues. The CDR3 here is CASSYSSGEEQPQHF. CDR3 in DNA: TGTGCCAGCAGTTACTCATCCGGGGAAGAGCAGCCCCAGCATTTT.

The chain links TRBV21-1 to TRBJ2-2; the table's D call TRBD1 went unverified against the DNA. TRBV21-1 corresponds to a pseudogene. The CDR3 spans 16 residues. The CDR3 DNA reads as TGTGCCAGCAGCAACAGGGGAGTGGGGAACACCGGGGAGCTGTTTTTT. It translates to CASSNRGVGNTGELFF.

The chain recombines TRBV3-1 (or the pseudogene TRBV3-2) with TRBJ1-6; D is possibly TRBD1 (5 bases). Germline V gives CDR1 LGHDT, CDR2 YNNKEL (reference sequence). Trimming took 1 base from V and 10 from J, leaving 20 bases between them. CDR3 length equals 17 residues. The chain's CDR3 is CASSQVPPRQGRSPLHF. DNA of the CDR3: TGTGCCAGCAGCCAAGTACCTCCCCGGCAGGGTCGGTCACCCCTCCACTTT.

The chain employs TRBV12-3 or TRBV12-4 and TRBJ2-1; 7 positions match TRBD1. CDR3 length equals 12 residues. V trimming: 5 bases; J trimming: 10 bases; junction bases outside the gene matches: 5. The CDR3 sequence: CASSPGQKEQFF. The DNA for the CDR3 is TGTGCCAGCAGTCCGGGACAGAAAGAGCAGTTCTTC.

This chain links TRBV5-1 with TRBJ2-7; a possible D gene is TRBD1 (5 bases). The CDR3 runs 15 residues. The germline V gene has CDR1 SGHRS and CDR2 YFSETQ. V shed 1 base and J shed 5 bases, with 16 bases lying between them. CDR3 DNA sequence: TGCGCCAGCAGCTTGTCGCGTCAGGGAAGGGACGAGCAGTACTTC. Its translation: CASSLSRQGRDEQYF.

The chain links TRBV2 to TRBJ2-7; perhaps TRBD1 as D (6 bases). CDR1 and CDR2 (germline): SNHLY, FYNNEI. This CDR3 has 13 amino acids. Trimming shortened V by 7 bases and J by 0 bases, and 10 bases separated the two germline ends. The CDR3 is CASMPTGSYEQYF. CDR3 in DNA: TGTGCCAGCATGCCGACAGGCTCCTACGAGCAGTACTTC.

The chain recombines TRBV6-2 or TRBV6-3 with TRBJ2-1; TRBD2 aligns across 8 bases. Germline-derived CDR1 and CDR2 are MNHEY and SVGEGT. This CDR3 has 13 amino acids. The V segment lost 6 bases and the J segment 9 bases; nucleotides outside the gene matches: 7. CDR3 sequence: CASSKLAEGEQFF. In DNA form, the CDR3 reads TGTGCCAGCAGCAAACTAGCGGAAGGTGAGCAGTTCTTC.

The chain is built from TRBV24-1 and TRBJ2-2, with TRBD2 as a possible D gene (6 bases). Trimming shortened V by 9 bases and J by 5 bases, and 12 bases separated the two germline ends. This CDR3 comprises 13 residues. CDR1 and CDR2 (germline): KGHDR, SFDVKD. The CDR3, as DNA: TGTGCCACCGGGGCGGGGTGGACCGGGGAGCTGTTTTTT. This gives the protein CATGAGWTGELFF.

This clone occurred once. V gene TRBV3-1 (or the pseudogene TRBV3-2) combines with J gene TRBJ2-1, with a possible D match to TRBD1 (6 bases). V dropped 2 bases and J dropped 10 bases, with 12 bases sitting between them. The CDR3 consists of 13 residues. Germline loops: CDR1 LGHDT, CDR2 YNNKEL (reference sequence). CDR3 region: CASSQTPDREQFF. CDR3 bases: TGTGCCAGCAGCCAAACCCCTGACAGGGAGCAGTTCTTC.

The V and J genes are TRBV19 and TRBJ2-1; TRBD1 matches 7 bases. From germline, CDR1 is LNHDA and CDR2 SQIVND (reference sequence). The CDR3 is 14 amino acids. V trimming: 7 bases; J trimming: 0 bases; junction bases outside the gene matches: 3. The CDR3 nucleotides read TGTGCCAGTATGACAGGGAGCTCCTACAATGAGCAGTTCTTC. Amino acids: CASMTGSSYNEQFF.

The rearrangement links TRBV29-1 to TRBJ2-7; 9 nucleotides align to TRBD2. Germline values: CDR1 SQVTM, CDR2 ANQGSEA. The CDR3 loop spans 15 amino acids. V lost 7 bases and J lost 2; bases outside the gene matches: 12. CDR3: CSGGGDRDSAYEQYF. CDR3 nucleotides: TGCAGCGGCGGGGGGGATAGGGACAGCGCCTACGAGCAGTACTTC.

The chain recombines TRBV5-5 with TRBJ2-5; TRBD1 matches at 7 bases. Germline trimming cut 4 bases from V and 5 bases from J; bases unmatched to any gene: 8. Germline V gives CDR1 SGHKS, CDR2 YYEKEE (reference sequence). This CDR3 spans 14 amino acids. The CDR3 DNA follows: TGTGCCAGCAGCACCGGACAGGCCCGTGAGACCCAGTACTTC. Amino acid sequence: CASSTGQARETQYF.

This sequence joins TRBV28 and TRBJ1-1, with 8 bases fitting TRBD1. This CDR3 spans 18 amino acids. V shed 1 base and J 3 bases; nucleotides not matched to a gene: 13. In germline, CDR1 is MDHEN, CDR2 SYDVKM. CDR3 DNA: TGTGCCAGCAGTTTATATCGTCCTGTGATACAGGGGGACACTGAAGCTTTCTTT. Its protein is CASSLYRPVIQGDTEAFF. Full variable domain (outside the CDR3, taken from reference TRBV28 and TRBJ1-1): DVKVTQSSRYLVKRTGEKVFLECVQDMDHENMFWYRQDPGLGLRLIYFSYDVKMKEKGDIPEGYSVSREKKERFSLILESASTNQTSMYLCASSLYRPVIQGDTEAFFGQGTRLTVV.

This clone showed up just a few times. The rearrangement joins TRBV7-3 to TRBJ1-5; D is uncertain. V was trimmed by 3 bases and J by 4 bases, leaving 4 bases between them. Looked up from germline, CDR1 is SGHTA and CDR2 is FQGTGA. This CDR3 has 12 residues. Written as DNA, the CDR3 is TGTGCCAGCAGCTTCCCTAATCAGCCCCAGCATTTT. The encoded protein is CASSFPNQPQHF.

J is TRBJ2-1 and V is TRBV7-3; possibly TRBD2 for D (6 bases). Trimming removed 5 bases from V and 0 bases from J, with 8 bases in between. CDR3 size: 14 residues. In germline, CDR1 is SGHTA, CDR2 FQGTGA. CDR3 protein: CASSPTSSYNEQFF. CDR3 coding DNA: TGTGCCAGCAGCCCGACTAGCTCCTACAATGAGCAGTTCTTC.

The chain combines TRBV5-4 with TRBJ1-2; TRBD1 aligns across 9 bases. This CDR3 is 15 amino acids long. J was trimmed by 4 bases and V by 0 bases; bases with no gene match: 4. From germline, CDR1 is SGHNT and CDR2 YYREEE (reference sequence). CDR3 residues: CASSLDRGLGYGYTF. The CDR3 DNA follows: TGTGCCAGCAGCTTGGACAGGGGGCTTGGCTATGGCTACACCTTC.

The chain joins TRBV29-1 to TRBJ1-4; 10 nucleotides match TRBD1. The CDR3 extends over 16 amino acids. V shed 2 bases, J shed 10 bases, and the junction held 13 bases outside the gene matches. Germline CDR1 reads SQVTM; CDR2 reads ANQGSEA. Here the CDR3 reads CSVERGPGQGNGKLFF. The CDR3 bases are TGCAGCGTTGAAAGGGGGCCGGGACAGGGGAACGGAAAACTGTTTTTT.

The chain combines TRBV7-9 with TRBJ1-2; TRBD1 agrees at 8 bases. The V segment lost 4 bases and the J segment 4 bases; nucleotides outside the gene matches: 5. Germline V gene sequence: CDR1 SEHNR, CDR2 FQNEAQ (reference sequence). CDR3 length: 14 amino acids. The CDR3 DNA is TGTGCCAGCAGCTCACAGGGGGTGAGCTATGGCTACACCTTC. Encoded protein: CASSSQGVSYGYTF.

This rearrangement joins TRBV27 to TRBJ2-7, with 10 nucleotides matching TRBD1. The CDR3 spans 12 residues. Germline V gives CDR1 MNHEY, CDR2 SMNVEV (reference sequence). V trimming: 6 bases; J trimming: 4 bases; junction bases outside the gene matches: 0. The DNA of the CDR3 is TGTGCCAGCAGGGGACAGGGGTACGAGCAGTACTTC. This sequence encodes CASRGQGYEQYF.

The genes are TRBV13 and TRBJ1-6; TRBD1 might be the D (5 bases). The CDR3 sequence is 17 residues long. The germline CDR1 and CDR2 sequences are PRHDT and FYEKMQ (reference sequence). V gave up 3 bases and J gave up 0 bases, with 12 bases separating them. Here the CDR3 DNA reads TGTGCCAGCAGCTTCGACAGCCGGAGCTCCTATAATTCACCCCTCCACTTT. It encodes CASSFDSRSSYNSPLHF.

The V gene is TRBV18, the J gene TRBJ2-1; 7 bases are a match to TRBD2. The V and J ends lost 4 bases and 5 bases, in that order; junction bases with no gene match: 8. This CDR3 has 15 residues. CDR1 and CDR2 (germline): KGHSH, LQKENI. CDR3 coding DNA: TGTGCCAGCTCACGTTCTAGCGGAACGGACAATGAGCAGTTCTTC. As protein: CASSRSSGTDNEQFF.

The rearrangement uses TRBV27 and TRBJ2-5, with TRBD2 identical over 7 bases. Germline V gene sequence: CDR1 MNHEY, CDR2 SMNVEV (reference sequence). The CDR3 runs 14 residues. The junction had 11 bases not matched to a gene; V was cut back by 10 bases and J by 3 bases. CDR3 in DNA: TGTGCCACCAACCGGGGGGAAAAGAAAGAGACCCAGTACTTC. Translating gives CATNRGEKKETQYF.

The chain uses TRBV5-5 and TRBJ2-7; 7 bases align to TRBD1. The germline CDR1 and CDR2 sequences are SGHKS and YYEKEE (reference sequence). The CDR3 contains 14 residues. Losses at the gene ends were 0 bases for V and 3 bases for J; bases not matched to a gene: 3. CDR3 nucleotide sequence: TGTGCCAGCAGCTTGGGGACAGGATTCTACGAGCAGTACTTC. The encoded protein is CASSLGTGFYEQYF.

The rearrangement uses TRBV2 and TRBJ1-5; D unclear. V lost 4 bases, J lost 4 bases, and 8 bases lay in between. This CDR3 has 13 residues. Germline V gene lookup returns CDR1 SNHLY and CDR2 FYNNEI. CDR3 sequence reads: CASSVNENQPQHF. The CDR3 DNA reads TGTGCCAGCAGTGTCAACGAGAATCAGCCCCAGCATTTT.

The V gene is TRBV28, the J gene TRBJ1-4, with TRBD1 identical over 9 bases. There are 16 residues in the CDR3. Germline V gives CDR1 MDHEN, CDR2 SYDVKM. With V trimmed by 4 bases and J by 8 bases, 11 bases remained unmatched. For the CDR3, the DNA is TGTGCCAGCAGTTCCCGGGACAGGGACCTGCGAGAAAAACTGTTTTTT. Translated: CASSSRDRDLREKLFF.

This clone was counted between two and nine times. The rearrangement links TRBV6-1 to TRBJ2-7, with TRBD2 identical over 10 bases. The CDR3 is 11 residues long. J was trimmed by 7 bases and V by 8 bases; bases with no gene match: 2. Per germline, CDR1 MNHNS and CDR2 SASEGT. This chain's CDR3 is CASLAGEEQYF. The CDR3 DNA sequence: TGTGCCAGCCTAGCGGGAGAAGAGCAGTACTTC.